This T cell receptor (beta chain) was observed in a study of T cell responses to AZD1222 COVID-19 vaccine. The assay was immunoSEQ multiplex PCR, and TCRdb's table has in-frame clones only and misses some. The table records about 150,000 clones, around 93% of them present only once. CDR1 is MGHRA and CDR2 is YSYEKL in the germline V gene. The V end was cut by 5 bases, the J end by 0 bases, with 10 bases between. The CDR3 covers 14 residues. Regarding this clone: The target antigen is unknown.

Study-level findings and limits: Breadth and depth of Spike-specific TCRs rose after two AZD1222 doses. Possibly, clonal diversity was underestimated; donors were largely white British and included more females. With dominance at 160-218 and 743-854, vaccine-associated CD4 TCRs spanned spike. Samples come after the peak T cell response, not at day 14.

The receptor comes from an adult in good health. This chain joins TRBV4-1 and TRBJ2-5, with D possibly being TRBD1 or TRBD2 (5 bases each). Here the sequenced sample was peripheral blood, taken on day 0 of AZD1222 vaccination. Here the CDR3 reads CASSSGPYQETQYF. The DNA of the CDR3 is TGCGCCAGCAGCTCGGGACCGTACCAAGAGACCCAGTACTTC.